The present TCR beta chain was sequenced within a study of beta chain features in type 1 diabetes. General study points: For patients, the naive, central memory and Treg TCRB repertoires appeared more alike than for healthy donors.

Expressed TCRB transcripts were sequenced because the isolated RNA had all been reverse transcribed beforehand. Using immunoSEQ multiplex PCR, the repertoire was profiled, and TCRdb retains in-frame clones only, with some absent. The table includes roughly 230,000 clones, more than 9% detected once. CDR3 size: 14 residues. Germline CDR1 MNHNY, CDR2 SVGAGI (reference sequence). The junction had 3 bases not matched to a gene; V was cut back by 5 bases and J by 1 base. Comments on this clone: Its antigen remains unknown.

The receptor was derived from a young woman in good health. Sequencing was done on a sample of naive CD4+ T cells from blood. V gene TRBV6-6 combines with J gene TRBJ1-1; 8 bases match TRBD1. CDR3 sequence reads: CASSMGQENTEAFF. The CDR3 DNA is TGTGCCAGCAGTATGGGACAGGAGAACACTGAAGCTTTCTTT.